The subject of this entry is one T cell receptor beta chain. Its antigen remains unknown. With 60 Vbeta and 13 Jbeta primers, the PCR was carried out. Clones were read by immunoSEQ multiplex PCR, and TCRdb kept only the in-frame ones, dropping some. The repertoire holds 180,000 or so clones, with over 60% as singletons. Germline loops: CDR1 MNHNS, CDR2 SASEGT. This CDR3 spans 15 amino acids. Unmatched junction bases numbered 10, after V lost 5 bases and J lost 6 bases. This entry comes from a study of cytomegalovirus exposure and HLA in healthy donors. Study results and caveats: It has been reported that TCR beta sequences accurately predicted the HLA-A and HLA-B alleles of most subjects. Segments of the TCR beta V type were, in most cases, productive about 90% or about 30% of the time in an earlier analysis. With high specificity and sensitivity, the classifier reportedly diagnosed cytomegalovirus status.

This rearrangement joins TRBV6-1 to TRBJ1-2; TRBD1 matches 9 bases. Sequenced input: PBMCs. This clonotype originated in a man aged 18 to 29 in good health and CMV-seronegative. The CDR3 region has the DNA TGTGCCAGCAGTCCAAATCCCGGGACAGGGAATGGCTACACCTTC. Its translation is CASSPNPGTGNGYTF.